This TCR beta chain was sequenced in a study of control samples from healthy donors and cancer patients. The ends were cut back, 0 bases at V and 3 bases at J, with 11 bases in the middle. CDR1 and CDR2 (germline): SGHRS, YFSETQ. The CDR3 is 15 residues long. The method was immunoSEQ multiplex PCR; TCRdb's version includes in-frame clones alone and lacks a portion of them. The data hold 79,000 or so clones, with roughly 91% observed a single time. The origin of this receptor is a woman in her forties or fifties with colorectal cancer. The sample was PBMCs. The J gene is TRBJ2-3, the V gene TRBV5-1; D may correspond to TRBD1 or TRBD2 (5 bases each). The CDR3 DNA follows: TGCGCCAGCAGCTTGGTGGGGGTAACGACAGATACGCAGTATTTT. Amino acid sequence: CASSLVGVTTDTQYF.